The table lists the clone carrying this TCR beta chain with many counts. The sample's time point: newly diagnosed GD, antithyroid drugs for less than 3 months. The authors made the TCR library using RNA they extracted from PBMCs. V lost 2 bases and J 1 base, leaving 11 bases between the germline ends. The CDR3 contains 16 residues. Germline CDR1 is SNHLY and CDR2 is FYNNEI. These data come from a study of regulatory T cells in long-lasting Graves disease. Combining iRepertoire HTBI primers with Arm-PCR of CDR3 regions, the authors built TCR beta libraries. MiXCR, run by TCRdb on the multiplex PCR reads, gives a single entry per CDR3 protein. The sample consists of about 380,000 distinct CDR3 sequences, around 15% of them appearing once.

The genes are TRBV2 and TRBJ2-2, with D unclear. This sequence was found in a female donor with Graves disease. Material: peripheral blood mononuclear cells (PBMCs), obtained at new diagnosis, from a patient treated with antithyroid drugs. CDR3 in amino acids: CASSEIGQMNTGELFF. CDR3 nucleotide sequence: TGTGCCAGCAGTGAAATTGGTCAGATGAACACCGGGGAGCTGTTTTTT.